These T cell receptor beta chains were read from a single sample in a study of T cell responses to AZD1222 COVID-19 vaccine. Here immunoSEQ multiplex PCR was the method, and the copy in TCRdb shows in-frame clones only, minus some. The table has roughly 200,000 clones, over 80% seen once; the top ten hold roughly 1%. This sample comprised peripheral blood, obtained 28 days after the second dose of the MenACWY control vaccine. The receptors shown here come from an adult who received the MenACWY meningococcal vaccine as a control. Both conserved end residues are part of each CDR3. The D gene is left open where the match is weak. For some rows the clone size is stated as once, few or many, or as a class when expanded; others skip it.

NA,TRBV5-1,TRBJ2-1,TRBD2,CASSLAGTNYNEQFF,TGCGCCAGCAGCTTGGCTGGGACTAATTACAATGAGCAGTTCTTC
once,TRBV12-3/TRBV12-4,TRBJ1-1,NA,CASRRQPDEAFF,TGTGCCAGCAGGCGACAGCCAGATGAAGCTTTCTTT
NA,TRBV6-5,TRBJ1-1,NA,CASRAGGRTEAFF,TGTGCCAGCAGGGCCGGGGGGCGTACTGAAGCTTTCTTT
NA,TRBV4-1,TRBJ1-1,NA,CASSQGDMGFRRTEAFF,TGCGCCAGCAGCCAAGGGGATATGGGGTTTCGGAGAACTGAAGCTTTCTTT
NA,TRBV7-2,TRBJ1-2,TRBD1,CASSPRTGNYGYTF,TGTGCCAGCAGCCCGAGGACAGGGAACTATGGCTACACCTTC
NA,TRBV5-6,TRBJ2-2,NA,CASSLAAGELFF,TGTGCCAGCAGCTTGGCCGCCGGGGAGCTGTTTTTT
NA,TRBV19,TRBJ1-2,TRBD1,CASSPGGAETIYGYTF,TGTGCCAGTAGTCCAGGGGGCGCAGAAACTATCTATGGCTACACCTTC
NA,TRBV30,TRBJ1-5,NA,CAYSGTNAGQPQHF,TGTGCCTACTCCGGGACGAATGCAGGTCAGCCCCAGCATTTT
once,TRBV7-8,TRBJ1-5,TRBD1,CASSLRTWDRVVQPQHF,TGTGCCAGCAGCTTACGAACGTGGGACAGGGTGGTTCAGCCCCAGCATTTT
once,TRBV3-1/TRBV3-2,TRBJ2-3,NA,CASSQVPDTQYF,TGTGCCAGCAGCCAAGTCCCAGATACGCAGTATTTT
NA,TRBV7-2,TRBJ2-3,TRBD2,CASSLYSGTRLTDTQYF,TGTGCCAGCAGCCTATACTCCGGGACTAGGTTGACAGATACGCAGTATTTT
NA,TRBV11-1,TRBJ1-1,TRBD1,CASSPRTGGRDTEAFF,TGTGCCAGCAGCCCCAGGACAGGGGGCAGGGACACTGAAGCTTTCTTT
NA,TRBV12-5,TRBJ2-4,TRBD2,CASGSRTSGDSIQYF,TGTGCTAGTGGTTCCCGGACTAGCGGGGACAGCATTCAGTACTTC
NA,TRBV21-1,TRBJ1-6,NA,CASSTGGGDSYSPLHF,TGTGCCAGCAGCACCGGAGGGGGGGACAGTTATTCACCCCTCCACTTT
NA,TRBV3-1/TRBV3-2,TRBJ1-1,NA,CASNLGLGTEAFF,TGTGCCAGCAATTTGGGCCTAGGCACTGAAGCTTTCTTT
NA,TRBV6-5,TRBJ1-2,NA,CASRDTSGDGYTF,TGTGCCAGTAGGGACACCTCTGGAGATGGCTACACCTTC
NA,TRBV6-5,TRBJ2-1,TRBD2,CASSPPAGGANEQFF,TGTGCCAGCAGCCCCCCGGCGGGGGGGGCCAATGAGCAGTTCTTC
NA,TRBV18,TRBJ1-2,NA,CASSRPGHYGYTF,TGTGCCAGCTCACGCCCGGGACACTATGGCTACACCTTC
NA,TRBV11-2,TRBJ2-7,TRBD1,CASSLAGTGVYEQYF,TGTGCCAGCAGCTTAGCCGGGACAGGGGTCTACGAGCAGTACTTC
NA,TRBV2,TRBJ1-6,TRBD1,CASKGGTGNSPLHF,TGTGCCAGCAAGGGGGGGACAGGGAATTCACCCCTCCACTTT
NA,TRBV12-3/TRBV12-4,TRBJ2-3,NA,CASRGGTDTQYF,TGTGCCAGCCGAGGTGGGACAGATACGCAGTATTTT
NA,TRBV5-1,TRBJ2-1,NA,CASSLHGYNEQFF,TGCGCCAGCAGCTTGCATGGATACAATGAGCAGTTCTTC
NA,TRBV10-3,TRBJ1-1,NA,CAISESRNTEAFF,TGTGCCATCAGTGAGTCTAGGAATACTGAAGCTTTCTTT
NA,TRBV15,TRBJ1-4,NA,CATSRDISVSVGEKLFF,TGTGCCACCAGCAGAGATATAAGCGTGTCTGTTGGGGAAAAACTGTTTTTT
NA,TRBV6-5,TRBJ2-1,TRBD2,CASRGTSGAFF,TGTGCCAGCAGGGGGACTAGCGGCGCCTTCTTC
NA,TRBV27,TRBJ2-1,TRBD2,CASRLAGNNEQFF,TGTGCCAGCAGACTAGCGGGGAACAATGAGCAGTTCTTC
NA,TRBV13,TRBJ1-1,TRBD1,CASSLEGAPNTEAFF,TGTGCCAGCAGCTTAGAGGGGGCGCCGAACACTGAAGCTTTCTTT
NA,TRBV10-3,TRBJ1-5,NA,CAISERTVNQPQHF,TGTGCCATCAGTGAGAGGACAGTGAATCAGCCCCAGCATTTT
NA,TRBV19,TRBJ2-6,TRBD1,CATRRGQGAMGANVLTF,TGTGCCACTAGGCGGGGACAGGGGGCGATGGGGGCCAACGTCCTGACTTTC
NA,TRBV7-2,TRBJ1-5,NA,CASSLASRGNQPQHF,TGTGCCAGCAGCTTAGCTAGTAGGGGCAATCAGCCCCAGCATTTT
NA,TRBV5-4,TRBJ1-2,TRBD1,CASRRVGQGYGYTF,TGTGCCAGCAGAAGAGTTGGACAGGGCTATGGCTACACCTTC
NA,TRBV9,TRBJ1-1,TRBD1,CASSGSQGANTEAFF,TGTGCCAGCAGCGGTTCACAGGGGGCGAACACTGAAGCTTTCTTT
NA,TRBV4-2,TRBJ1-2,NA,CASSQDPKGGYTF,TGTGCCAGCAGCCAAGATCCAAAGGGGGGCTACACCTTC
NA,TRBV2,TRBJ2-5,TRBD1,CASRATGGEPQYF,TGTGCCAGCAGAGCGACAGGGGGGGAGCCCCAGTACTTC
NA,TRBV6-6,TRBJ1-4,NA,CASSLRQVPGAPTNEKLFF,TGTGCCAGCAGTCTAAGACAGGTGCCCGGGGCCCCAACTAATGAAAAACTGTTTTTT
NA,TRBV6-5,TRBJ2-3,NA,CASSLADTQYF,TGTGCCAGCAGTTTAGCGGATACGCAGTATTTT
once,TRBV6-5,TRBJ1-2,TRBD1,CASSDRQGASGYTF,TGTGCCAGCAGCGACCGACAGGGGGCGAGTGGCTACACCTTC
NA,TRBV18,TRBJ2-1,TRBD2,CASGPGLALRNEQFF,TGTGCCAGCGGCCCGGGACTAGCTTTACGTAATGAGCAGTTCTTC
NA,TRBV30,TRBJ1-1,NA,CAWGQGRGGVGDTEAFF,TGTGCCTGGGGGCAGGGCCGGGGGGGCGTTGGCGACACTGAAGCTTTCTTT
NA,TRBV4-1,TRBJ2-4,NA,CASSNRVDSSAKNIQYF,TGCGCCAGCAGCAACAGGGTCGATAGTTCAGCCAAAAACATTCAGTACTTC
few,TRBV7-9,TRBJ2-7,NA,CASIPGQSYEQYF,TGTGCCAGCATCCCCGGGCAGAGCTACGAGCAGTACTTC
once,TRBV4-3,TRBJ1-6,TRBD1,CASRGQAEYNSPLHF,TGCGCCAGCAGGGGACAGGCGGAATATAATTCACCCCTCCACTTT
few,TRBV7-8,TRBJ1-1,NA,CASSLAASYRGAEAFF,TGTGCCAGCAGCTTAGCGGCGTCGTATCGGGGGGCTGAAGCTTTCTTT
NA,TRBV25-1,TRBJ1-2,NA,CASSESGHRYGYTF,TGTGCCAGCAGTGAATCAGGACACCGCTATGGCTACACCTTC
NA,TRBV19,TRBJ2-1,TRBD1,CASSIGTGGSQFF,TGTGCCAGTAGTATAGGGACAGGGGGCAGTCAGTTCTTC
NA,TRBV14,TRBJ1-1,NA,CASSPDWGNTMNTEAFF,TGTGCCAGCAGCCCTGACTGGGGAAACACCATGAACACTGAAGCTTTCTTT
NA,TRBV18,TRBJ1-1,NA,CASSPVARDRNTEAFF,TGTGCCAGCTCACCGGTGGCGAGGGATCGGAACACTGAAGCTTTCTTT
NA,TRBV6-5,TRBJ2-5,NA,CASSSRETQYF,TGTGCCAGCAGTAGCCGAGAGACCCAGTACTTC
once,TRBV27,TRBJ2-1,TRBD2,CASSLRGGISSYNEQFF,TGTGCCAGCAGTTTACGCGGGGGGATTAGCTCCTACAATGAGCAGTTCTTC
once,TRBV2,TRBJ1-1,NA,CASREGPPDLAFF,TGTGCCAGCAGAGAGGGCCCCCCCGATCTAGCTTTCTTT
once,TRBV9,TRBJ2-2,NA,CASSVEATGELFF,TGTGCCAGCAGCGTAGAGGCCACCGGGGAGCTGTTTTTT
NA,TRBV7-2,TRBJ2-1,NA,CASSPPGTTYNEQFF,TGTGCCAGCAGCCCGCCGGGGACAACCTACAATGAGCAGTTCTTC
NA,TRBV5-1,TRBJ1-1,TRBD1,CASSGDRVAFF,TGCGCCAGCAGCGGAGACAGGGTGGCTTTCTTT
NA,TRBV30,TRBJ2-7,TRBD1,CAWSVFRGLNEQYF,TGTGCCTGGAGTGTATTCAGGGGGCTCAACGAGCAGTACTTC
NA,TRBV5-4,TRBJ1-1,NA,CASSLAGGNTEAFF,TGTGCCAGCAGCTTGGCCGGGGGGAACACTGAAGCTTTCTTT
NA,TRBV2,TRBJ2-2,NA,CASSDKGRYTGELFF,TGTGCCAGCAGTGATAAGGGGCGATACACCGGGGAGCTGTTTTTT
NA,TRBV18,TRBJ1-1,NA,CASSPPPEGTEAFF,TGTGCCAGCTCACCACCCCCTGAGGGGACTGAAGCTTTCTTT
NA,TRBV28,TRBJ1-4,NA,CASSLLAGSGEKLFF,TGTGCCAGCAGTTTGCTTGCAGGGTCTGGGGAAAAACTGTTTTTT
NA,TRBV6-5,TRBJ2-2,NA,CASINSGFGELFF,TGTGCCAGCATTAATTCAGGGTTTGGGGAGCTGTTTTTT
NA,TRBV12-3/TRBV12-4,TRBJ1-1,NA,CASTIQNTEAFF,TGTGCCAGCACAATACAGAACACTGAAGCTTTCTTT